The following is a T cell receptor beta chain sequence with its context. Its antigen is undetermined. The sample comes from a study of shared clonotypes between healthy human individuals. General study points: In general, naive subsets displayed greater estimated richness than memory subsets did. Naive CD4 clonotypes were shared across a handful of donors at roughly 5%.

CDR1 is SGHTA, CDR2 FQGNSA, per germline. The CDR3 sequence is 14 residues long. Trimming removed 3 bases from V and 3 bases from J, with 12 bases in between. Data came from immunoSEQ multiplex PCR; TCRdb stores just in-frame clones and leaves some out. The sample lists around 510,000 clones, roughly 95% occurring once. Sample: naive CD4+ T cells sorted from blood. Sample subset: CD45RA+ positively selected. The receptor was derived from a woman aged 30 to 39 in good health. The chain recombines TRBV7-2 with TRBJ2-7, with D uncertain. The CDR3 loop is CASSFLVVNYEQYF. The CDR3 nucleotides are TGTGCCAGCAGCTTCCTGGTTGTCAACTACGAGCAGTACTTC.